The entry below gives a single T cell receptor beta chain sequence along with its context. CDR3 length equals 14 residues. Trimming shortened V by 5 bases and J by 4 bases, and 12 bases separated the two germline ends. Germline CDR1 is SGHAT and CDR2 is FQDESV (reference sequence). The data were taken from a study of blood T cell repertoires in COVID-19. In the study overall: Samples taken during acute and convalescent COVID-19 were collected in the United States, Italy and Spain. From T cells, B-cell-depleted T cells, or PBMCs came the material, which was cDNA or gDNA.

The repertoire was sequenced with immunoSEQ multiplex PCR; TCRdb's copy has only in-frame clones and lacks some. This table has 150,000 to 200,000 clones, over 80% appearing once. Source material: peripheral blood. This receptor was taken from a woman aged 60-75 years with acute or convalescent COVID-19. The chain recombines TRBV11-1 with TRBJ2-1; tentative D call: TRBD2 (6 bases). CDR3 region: CASSARDWYNEQFF. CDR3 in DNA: TGTGCCAGCAGCGCGAGGGACTGGTACAATGAGCAGTTCTTC.